The 20 T cell receptor beta chains in this list originate from one sample, sequenced in a study of monozygotic twins with cystic fibrosis. This table comes from immunoSEQ multiplex PCR, and its TCRdb copy is limited to in-frame clones, with some not included. The repertoire holds 30,000 or so clones, around 96% seen once, with roughly 0.15% in the top ten. The sample was blood. These receptors all stem from a girl aged 2-10 years with cystic fibrosis.

This clone has a single count. The V gene is TRBV4-2, the J gene TRBJ1-2; TRBD1 matches at 9 bases. Germline V lookup: CDR1 LGHNA, CDR2 YNFKEQ. V lost 1 base, J lost 5 bases, and 2 bases stayed unmatched. The CDR3 contains 14 residues. In DNA, the CDR3 is TGTGCCAGCAGCCAAGCAGGACAGGGGTATGGCTACACCTTC. It translates to CASSQAGQGYGYTF.

The V gene is TRBV30, the J gene TRBJ2-3; TRBD1 aligns across 10 bases. CDR1 is GTSNPN, CDR2 SVGIG, per germline (reference sequence). With 3 bases clipped from V and 4 bases from J, the junction kept 7 bases outside the gene matches. CDR3 size: 15 residues. CDR3 bases: TGTGCCTGGAGACCGGACAGGGGGTATGCAGATACGCAGTATTTT. Its translation: CAWRPDRGYADTQYF.

The chain recombines TRBV5-6 with TRBJ2-5; 10 nucleotides match TRBD1. Looked up from germline, CDR1 is SGHDT and CDR2 is YYEEEE. The CDR3 is made up of 17 amino acids. The V segment lost 5 bases and the J segment 0 bases; nucleotides outside the gene matches: 10. CDR3 region: CASRRFSGTGDQETQYF. In nucleotides, the CDR3 is TGTGCCAGCAGGCGATTTTCCGGGACAGGGGACCAAGAGACCCAGTACTTC. Full variable domain (remainder filled in from reference TRBV5-6 and TRBJ2-5): DAGVTQSPTHLIKTRGQQVTLRCSPKSGHDTVSWYQQALGQGPQFIFQYYEEEERQRGNFPDRFSGHQFPNYSSELNVNALLLGDSALYLCASRRFSGTGDQETQYFGPGTRLLVL.

The CDR3 nucleotides read TGTGCCAGCAGTTCCAGGGGGGGAAGAGGTCAAGAGACCCAGTACTTC. It encodes CASSSRGGRGQETQYF. The chain carries TRBV6-5 and TRBJ2-5; D could derive from TRBD1 or TRBD2 (7 bases each). The CDR3 loop spans 16 amino acids. Germline V gene lookup returns CDR1 MNHEY and CDR2 SVGAGI. The ends were cut back, 4 bases at V and 2 bases at J, with 17 bases in the middle.

The gene calls are TRBV19 and TRBJ1-5; tentative D call: TRBD1 (5 bases). Germline V gene data show CDR1 as LNHDA and CDR2 as SQIVND (reference sequence). V was clipped by 7 bases and J by 0 bases, with 19 bases between them. The length of the CDR3 is 17 residues. The CDR3 sequence is CASKRDGGRGSNQPQHF. DNA of the CDR3: TGTGCCAGTAAACGGGACGGAGGGCGGGGTAGCAATCAGCCCCAGCATTTT.

The chain links TRBV29-1 to TRBJ2-1, with TRBD1 matching 8 bases. The ends lost 4 bases at V and 8 bases at J; junction bases unmatched: 10. In germline, CDR1 is SQVTM, CDR2 ANQGSEA. The CDR3 has 14 residues. The CDR3 here is CSVVGQGARYEQFF. CDR3 sequence (DNA): TGCAGCGTTGTCGGTCAGGGGGCGCGGTATGAGCAGTTCTTC.

The chain links TRBV9 to TRBJ2-5; D is possibly TRBD1 (6 bases). With 3 bases removed from V and 1 base from J, the gap between germline ends came to 16 bases. The germline gives CDR1 SGDLS, CDR2 YYNGEE. The CDR3 contains 16 residues. The DNA for the CDR3 is TGTGCCAGCAGCGAGCATCATGGGGGCCGCCAAGAGACCCAGTACTTC. Translated: CASSEHHGGRQETQYF.

The chain couples TRBV6-6 to TRBJ2-2; D gene unclear. V was clipped by 5 bases and J by 5 bases, with 9 bases between them. The CDR3 totals 13 residues. Germline V gives CDR1 MNHNY, CDR2 SVGAGI (reference sequence). The CDR3 DNA sequence: TGTGCCAGCAGTATGACCCGTACCGGGGAGCTGTTTTTT. It is translated as CASSMTRTGELFF.

The chain recombines TRBV19 with TRBJ1-6; a possible D gene is TRBD1 (5 bases). The germline CDR1 and CDR2 sequences are LNHDA and SQIVND (reference sequence). Trimming cost V 5 bases and J 0 bases, with 17 bases left between them. There are 18 residues in the CDR3. The CDR3 spells CASSPLGTVSSYNSPLHF. The CDR3 nucleotides are TGTGCCAGTAGTCCCCTTGGGACTGTTAGCTCCTATAATTCACCCCTCCACTTT.

The J gene is TRBJ2-2, the V gene TRBV7-9; D remains ambiguous. Trimming took off 5 bases at V and 7 bases at J, with 11 bases between the two ends. The CDR3 contains 13 residues. CDR1 is SEHNR, CDR2 FQNEAQ, per germline (reference sequence). The CDR3 nucleotides read TGTGCCAGCAGCCAACGAGAGCGCGGGGAGCTGTTTTTT. It translates to CASSQRERGELFF. Based on the CDR3 plus reference TRBV7-9 and TRBJ2-2, the full variable domain is DTGVSQNPRHKITKRGQNVTFRCDPISEHNRLYWYRQTLGQGPEFLTYFQNEAQLEKSRLLSDRFSAERPKGSFSTLEIQRTEQGDSAMYLCASSQRERGELFFGEGSRLTVL.

This chain links TRBV30 with TRBJ1-1; D uncertain. The CDR3 runs to 13 residues. V lost 1 base and J lost 11, with 17 bases in between. Germline lookup yields CDR1 GTSNPN and CDR2 SVGIG (reference sequence). The CDR3 here is CAWSEGWAGGAFF. In nucleotides, the CDR3 is TGTGCCTGGAGTGAGGGATGGGCAGGCGGGGCTTTCTTT.

J is TRBJ2-5 and V is TRBV5-1; maybe TRBD2 (6 bases). This CDR3 spans 14 amino acids. The germline gives CDR1 SGHRS, CDR2 YFSETQ. V was clipped by 0 bases and J by 2 bases, with 8 bases between them. This chain's CDR3 is CASSLAGGQETQYF. CDR3 bases: TGCGCCAGCAGCTTGGCCGGGGGTCAAGAGACCCAGTACTTC. Drawing the rest from reference TRBV5-1 and TRBJ2-5, the complete variable domain is KAGVTQTPRYLIKTRGQQVTLSCSPISGHRSVSWYQQTPGQGLQFLFEYFSETQRNKGNFPGRFSGRQFSNSRSEMNVSTLELGDSALYLCASSLAGGQETQYFGPGTRLLVL.

The V call is TRBV4-1, the J call TRBJ1-2; 8 bases map to TRBD1. The CDR3 consists of 13 residues. From germline, CDR1 is MGHRA and CDR2 YSYEKL. Germline trimming cut 2 bases from V and 8 bases from J; bases unmatched to any gene: 4. For the CDR3, the DNA is TGCGCCAGCAGCCAACCGACAGGGGTGGGCTACACCTTC. Residues: CASSQPTGVGYTF.

The V gene is TRBV4-2, the J gene TRBJ1-2; D unclear. CDR3 size: 18 residues. The V end was cut by 1 base, the J end by 6 bases, with 24 bases between. Germline V gene data show CDR1 as LGHNA and CDR2 as YNFKEQ. CDR3 sequence (DNA): TGTGCCAGCAGCCAAGCCCCTGCGAGGGCACCAAAGGAGGATGGCTACACCTTC. Protein product: CASSQAPARAPKEDGYTF.

The chain uses TRBV6-1 and TRBJ1-2; 8 bases fit TRBD1. This CDR3 comprises 15 residues. The V and J ends lost 8 bases and 8 bases, in that order; junction bases with no gene match: 16. Per germline, CDR1 MNHNS and CDR2 SASEGT. The CDR3: CASATRQGASWGYTF. The CDR3, as DNA: TGTGCCAGCGCCACTCGGCAGGGGGCTTCGTGGGGCTACACCTTC.

This sequence joins TRBV2 and TRBJ2-7; D is unclear. Per germline, CDR1 SNHLY and CDR2 FYNNEI. The CDR3 length is 12 residues. V was clipped by 6 bases and J by 3 bases, with 9 bases between them. In nucleotides, the CDR3 is TGTGCCAGCAGCTCGATGATCTACGAGCAGTACTTC. It is translated as CASSSMIYEQYF.

The chain carries TRBV19 and TRBJ2-7, with 7 bases matching TRBD1. The CDR3 is 15 residues long. CDR1 is LNHDA, CDR2 SQIVND, per germline (reference sequence). The junction had 12 bases not matched to a gene; V was cut back by 5 bases and J by 5 bases. Here the CDR3 DNA reads TGTGCCAGTAGTGCCAGTCGGGACAGCTTCGACGAGCAGTACTTC. It codes for CASSASRDSFDEQYF.

This clone was observed a single time. The gene calls are TRBV10-3 and TRBJ1-1, with D perhaps matching TRBD1 (6 bases). The CDR3 extends over 14 amino acids. Germline CDR1 and CDR2: ENHRY and SYGVKD. Deletions cut 4 bases from V and 3 bases from J, with 12 bases between. CDR3 sequence: CAISVGGSDTEAFF. CDR3 nucleotide sequence: TGTGCCATCAGTGTTGGGGGCTCGGACACTGAAGCTTTCTTT.

The rearrangement joins TRBV5-5 to TRBJ2-1, with 8 bases lining up with TRBD1. The CDR3 runs 10 residues. Germline loops: CDR1 SGHKS, CDR2 YYEKEE (reference sequence). Losses at the gene ends were 6 bases for V and 12 bases for J; bases not matched to a gene: 2. The CDR3, as DNA: TGTGCCAGCAACGACAGGGGGCAGTTCTTC. Translation gives CASNDRGQFF.

The chain combines TRBV6-5 with TRBJ1-2; D unclear. The CDR3 spans 11 residues. V gave up 2 bases and J gave up 8 bases, with 6 bases separating them. From germline, CDR1 is MNHEY and CDR2 SVGAGI. This CDR3 reads CASSYGLGYTF. In DNA, the CDR3 is TGTGCCAGCAGTTACGGTTTAGGCTACACCTTC.